The next 13 T cell receptor beta chains were all read from a single sample in a study of blood T cell repertoires in COVID-19. Assay used: immunoSEQ multiplex PCR; TCRdb lists only in-frame clones, some missing. The table records under 45,000 clones, 65% to 90% of them present only once. The sequenced sample was peripheral blood. All receptors come from a man aged 35-49 years with active COVID-19.

The V call is TRBV28, the J call TRBJ1-4; TRBD1 aligns across 8 bases. After removal of 6 bases from V and 8 bases from J, the junction contained 11 bases not matched to a gene. The CDR3 is 15 amino acids. The V gene's germline CDR1 is MDHEN and CDR2 SYDVKM. The CDR3 loop is CASRPPGGWGEKLFF. The CDR3 nucleotides read TGTGCCAGCAGGCCCCCAGGGGGCTGGGGGGAAAAACTGTTTTTT.

The chain links TRBV5-4 to TRBJ2-1, with 13 positions matching TRBD2. This CDR3 has 16 residues. Germline V gene data show CDR1 as SGHNT and CDR2 as YYREEE (reference sequence). J was trimmed by 8 bases and V by 2 bases; bases with no gene match: 7. The CDR3 DNA follows: TGTGCCAGCAGCTTTAGGACTAGCGGGAGTTCTGATGAGCAGTTCTTC. Amino acids: CASSFRTSGSSDEQFF.

The rearrangement joins TRBV6-5 to TRBJ2-7; tentatively, D is TRBD2 (7 bases). The V and J ends lost 7 bases and 8 bases respectively, with 18 bases between them. Germline V CDR1 and CDR2: MNHEY, SVGAGI. The CDR3 covers 13 residues. This chain's CDR3 is CASNPRGGEQQYF. The CDR3 DNA is TGTGCCAGCAACCCGAGGGGGGGGGAGCAGCAGTACTTC.

This chain joins TRBV9 and TRBJ1-2, with D possibly TRBD1 on 5 matching bases. The CDR3 has 13 amino acids. The germline gives CDR1 SGDLS, CDR2 YYNGEE. Trimming left V 4 bases short and J 3 bases short, with 10 bases between. CDR3 amino acids: CASSTRDYYGYTF. DNA of the CDR3: TGTGCCAGCAGCACCCGGGACTACTATGGCTACACCTTC.

V and J are TRBV10-3 and TRBJ2-3, with 7 bases fitting TRBD2. CDR1 and CDR2 from the germline V gene are ENHRY and SYGVKD. V lost 2 bases, J lost 4 bases, and 12 bases stayed unmatched. CDR3 length equals 17 residues. In nucleotides, the CDR3 is TGTGCCATCAGTGAGGGGGGTAGCGGGCCCAACCCAGATACGCAGTATTTT. The encoded protein is CAISEGGSGPNPDTQYF.

The chain couples TRBV28 to TRBJ2-7; D is possibly TRBD1 (5 bases). The V gene lost 2 bases and the J gene lost 5 bases, with 13 bases spanning the gap. Germline CDR1 and CDR2: MDHEN and SYDVKM. The CDR3 sequence is 14 residues long. The DNA for the CDR3 is TGTGCCAGCAGTTTAATTAACAGGATTAACGAGCAGTACTTC. Translation: CASSLINRINEQYF.

This rearrangement joins TRBV4-1 to TRBJ2-3, with TRBD1 matching over 7 bases. Germline-derived CDR1 and CDR2 are MGHRA and YSYEKL. The V segment lost 2 bases and the J segment 6 bases; nucleotides outside the gene matches: 5. This CDR3 spans 14 amino acids. CDR3 sequence: CASSQLARGDTQYF. Here the CDR3 DNA reads TGCGCCAGCAGCCAACTCGCCAGGGGGGATACGCAGTATTTT.

The rearrangement links TRBV28 to TRBJ1-1, with D perhaps TRBD1 (5 bases). Germline V gene data show CDR1 as MDHEN and CDR2 as SYDVKM. The CDR3 consists of 16 residues. Trimming pared 3 bases from V and 1 base from J, leaving 15 bases between. CDR3 sequence (DNA): TGTGCCAGCAGTTTGGAGCGGGGGACGGAGAACACTGAAGCTTTCTTT. Translated: CASSLERGTENTEAFF.

This clone was detected once. In DNA form, the CDR3 reads TGTGCCATCCAGTCTACAGGGCAAGTTGGCTATGGCTACACCTTC. Translated, it gives CAIQSTGQVGYGYTF. This rearrangement joins TRBV10-3 to TRBJ1-2, with a weak D call TRBD1 (6 bases). V was clipped by 8 bases and J by 4 bases, with 20 bases between them. Germline loops: CDR1 ENHRY, CDR2 SYGVKD. This CDR3 contains 15 residues.

This clone was seen a single time. This chain connects TRBV28 to TRBJ1-1; no reliable D call. The CDR3 covers 15 residues. V lost 0 bases to trimming and J lost 1 base, with 9 bases between them. Germline V CDR1 and CDR2: MDHEN, SYDVKM. The CDR3 sequence: CASSLWGRPNTEAFF. CDR3 nucleotide sequence: TGTGCCAGCAGTTTATGGGGCCGGCCGAACACTGAAGCTTTCTTT.

This chain connects TRBV20-1 to TRBJ1-2, with D possibly matching TRBD1 (6 bases). The CDR3 runs to 11 residues. Between the trimmed V and J ends, which lost 5 bases and 9 bases, there was a span of 13 bases. From germline, CDR1 is DFQATT and CDR2 SNEGSKA (reference sequence). CDR3 coding DNA: TGCAGTGCTCAGAGGGGGTTAAGCTACACCTTC. Its protein product is CSAQRGLSYTF.

The gene calls are TRBV7-9 and TRBJ2-7; 10 positions match TRBD2. Germline trimming cut 5 bases from V and 4 bases from J; bases unmatched to any gene: 2. The CDR3 runs 13 residues. Per the germline V gene, CDR1 is SEHNR and CDR2 is FQNEAQ (reference sequence). The CDR3 nucleotides read TGTGCCAGCAGCCGGACTAGCGGATACGAGCAGTACTTC. Its translation: CASSRTSGYEQYF.

The chain has TRBV10-3 and TRBJ1-5; D not resolved. V was clipped by 3 bases and J by 6 bases, with 12 bases between them. The CDR3 covers 14 residues. Germline V gene sequence: CDR1 ENHRY, CDR2 SYGVKD. The CDR3 DNA reads TGTGCCATCAGTGACCCCGGGGTAGGTCAGCCCCAGCATTTT. Translated, it gives CAISDPGVGQPQHF.